This is a list of T cell receptor beta chains from one sample in a study of vaccination and CD4 T cells after COVID-19. TCRdb analysed the PCR reads with MiXCR anew, one entry per CDR3 protein. The profile shows roughly 10,000 distinct CDR3 sequences, roughly 25% of them singletons. What these receptors recognize is not known. Sample: CD4+ T cells from blood, cultured in vitro, taken after SARS-CoV-2 vaccination. These receptors were obtained from a human donor who had recovered from COVID-19. CDR3s include the opening cysteine and the closing phenylalanine or tryptophan. Each record gives: D gene, V gene, clone size, J gene, CDR3 protein, CDR3 DNA. The D gene is left open where the match is weak. Clone size appears in some rows only: once, few, many, or a class for an expanded clone.

D: TRBD1
V: TRBV6-4
size: -
J: TRBJ2-1
CDR3: CVSSERTGGGNEQFF
DNA: TGTGTCAGCAGTGAGAGGACAGGGGGCGGCAATGAGCAGTTCTTC

D: TRBD1
V: TRBV20-1
size: -
J: TRBJ2-7
CDR3: CSAPDRDYEQYF
DNA: TGCAGTGCCCCGGACAGGGACTACGAGCAGTACTTC

D: -
V: TRBV7-3
size: -
J: TRBJ1-1
CDR3: CASSLIAGRGTEAFF
DNA: TGTGCCAGCAGCTTAATTGCCGGGCGCGGCACTGAAGCTTTCTTT

D: -
V: TRBV6-1
size: -
J: TRBJ2-2
CDR3: CASRPNPGQELFF
DNA: TGTGCCAGCAGGCCCAACCCGGGGCAGGAGCTGTTTTTT

D: -
V: TRBV7-7
size: -
J: TRBJ2-1
CDR3: CASSLGREGEQFF
DNA: TGTGCTAGCAGCTTGGGCAGGGAAGGTGAGCAGTTCTTC

D: -
V: TRBV10-3
size: -
J: TRBJ2-3
CDR3: CAISESLETTDTQYF
DNA: TGTGCCATCAGTGAGTCGTTAGAGACCACAGATACGCAGTATTTT

D: -
V: TRBV7-2
size: medium-sized
J: TRBJ1-6
CDR3: CASSLGTVSNSPLHF
DNA: TGTGCCAGCAGCTTAGGGACGGTCAGTAATTCACCCCTCCACTTT

D: TRBD1
V: TRBV27
size: few
J: TRBJ1-6
CDR3: CASSLSRQGRVNSPLHF
DNA: TGTGCCAGCAGTTTATCCCGACAGGGCCGAGTCAATTCACCCCTCCACTTT

D: -
V: TRBV20-1
size: -
J: TRBJ2-7
CDR3: CSARNSAGAGEQYF
DNA: TGCAGTGCTAGGAACTCGGCCGGGGCCGGGGAGCAGTACTTC

D: TRBD1
V: TRBV28
size: few
J: TRBJ2-7
CDR3: CASGRDRAYEQYF
DNA: TGTGCCAGCGGCCGGGACAGGGCATACGAGCAGTACTTC

D: -
V: TRBV20-1
size: medium-sized
J: TRBJ2-5
CDR3: CSARDGQLQETQYF
DNA: TGCAGTGCTAGAGATGGACAGCTCCAAGAGACCCAGTACTTC

D: TRBD2
V: TRBV20-1
size: few
J: TRBJ2-5
CDR3: CSATGTSGETQYF
DNA: TGCAGTGCCACCGGGACTAGCGGAGAGACCCAGTACTTC

D: TRBD1
V: TRBV20-1
size: -
J: TRBJ1-5
CDR3: CSAGATGQGIFQPQHF
DNA: TGCAGTGCCGGGGCCACGGGACAGGGAATTTTTCAGCCCCAGCATTTT

D: -
V: TRBV20-1
size: few
J: TRBJ1-5
CDR3: CSASSRGLQPQHF
DNA: TGCAGTGCTAGTTCAAGGGGGTTGCAGCCCCAGCATTTT

D: -
V: TRBV20-1
size: -
J: TRBJ1-1
CDR3: CSARDRNTEAFF
DNA: TGCAGTGCTAGGGACCGGAACACTGAAGCTTTCTTT

D: -
V: TRBV19
size: -
J: TRBJ2-3
CDR3: CASSIELTGDTQYF
DNA: TGTGCCAGTAGTATAGAACTAACAGGGGATACGCAGTATTTT

D: -
V: TRBV6-4
size: -
J: TRBJ2-7
CDR3: CASSDSGVSYEQYF
DNA: TGTGCCAGCAGTGACTCAGGGGTATCTTACGAGCAGTACTTC

D: TRBD1
V: TRBV7-2
size: -
J: TRBJ2-1
CDR3: CASSPRTGYNEQFF
DNA: TGTGCCAGCAGCCCTCGGACAGGCTACAATGAGCAGTTCTTC

D: -
V: TRBV25-1
size: -
J: TRBJ1-5
CDR3: CASSDGSNQPQHF
DNA: TGTGCCAGCAGTGATGGGAGCAATCAGCCCCAGCATTTT

D: -
V: TRBV4-1
size: -
J: TRBJ2-1
CDR3: CASSQEGHVYEQFF
DNA: TGCGCCAGCAGCCAAGAAGGCCATGTCTATGAGCAGTTCTTC

D: TRBD1
V: TRBV7-3
size: -
J: TRBJ1-2
CDR3: CASSLTGQGADGYTF
DNA: TGTGCCAGCAGCTTAACGGGACAGGGGGCCGATGGCTACACCTTC

D: -
V: TRBV4-2
size: few
J: TRBJ2-7
CDR3: CASSQDRRGIGGEQYF
DNA: TGTGCCAGCAGCCAAGATCGCCGCGGGATAGGGGGCGAGCAGTACTTC

D: -
V: TRBV10-3
size: few
J: TRBJ2-5
CDR3: CAISEAGFQETQYF
DNA: TGTGCCATCAGTGAGGCGGGCTTCCAAGAGACCCAGTACTTC

D: -
V: TRBV28
size: -
J: TRBJ1-1
CDR3: CASSGRKGPLNTEAFF
DNA: TGTGCCAGCAGCGGTCGAAAGGGGCCTCTGAACACTGAAGCTTTCTTT

D: -
V: TRBV28
size: few
J: TRBJ1-1
CDR3: CASSLSRAQGTEAFF
DNA: TGTGCCAGCAGTTTAAGTAGGGCACAGGGCACTGAAGCTTTCTTT

D: -
V: TRBV7-2
size: medium-sized
J: TRBJ1-5
CDR3: CASSLLENQPQHF
DNA: TGTGCCAGCAGCTTGCTCGAGAATCAGCCCCAGCATTTT

D: TRBD1
V: TRBV5-4
size: -
J: TRBJ2-5
CDR3: CASSLAAGHRGETQYF
DNA: TGTGCCAGCAGCTTGGCTGCCGGCCACAGGGGAGAGACCCAGTACTTC

D: -
V: TRBV15
size: -
J: TRBJ1-2
CDR3: CATSRDGGNRAYGYTF
DNA: TGTGCCACCAGCAGAGATGGGGGTAACAGAGCCTATGGCTACACCTTC

D: -
V: TRBV7-2
size: -
J: TRBJ2-3
CDR3: CASSLSGSTDTQYF
DNA: TGTGCCAGCAGCTTGAGCGGAAGCACAGATACGCAGTATTTT

D: TRBD1
V: TRBV6-1
size: -
J: TRBJ2-7
CDR3: CASSDVRGPYEQYF
DNA: TGTGCCAGCAGTGATGTCAGGGGGCCCTACGAGCAGTACTTC

D: TRBD1
V: TRBV7-7
size: -
J: TRBJ2-1
CDR3: CASSLGTGKSSYNEQFF
DNA: TGTGCCAGCAGCTTGGGGACAGGGAAGAGCTCCTACAATGAGCAGTTCTTC

D: -
V: TRBV7-2
size: -
J: TRBJ1-2
CDR3: CASSLVGQGSGYTF
DNA: TGTGCCAGCAGCTTAGTAGGCCAGGGGTCCGGCTACACCTTC

D: TRBD2
V: TRBV4-2
size: -
J: TRBJ2-6
CDR3: CASSQVDLADYLSGANVLTF
DNA: TGTGCCAGCAGCCAGGTAGACCTAGCGGACTACCTCTCTGGGGCCAACGTCCTGACTTTC

D: TRBD1
V: TRBV5-6
size: -
J: TRBJ2-7
CDR3: CASSLVPTGTEQYF
DNA: TGTGCCAGCAGCTTGGTTCCGACAGGGACCGAGCAGTACTTC

D: TRBD1
V: TRBV7-9
size: medium-sized
J: TRBJ2-5
CDR3: CASSPGAGGETQYF
DNA: TGTGCCAGCAGCCCCGGGGCAGGGGGAGAGACCCAGTACTTC

D: -
V: TRBV6-5
size: medium-sized
J: TRBJ2-7
CDR3: CASSYEQYF
DNA: TGTGCCAGCAGTTACGAGCAGTACTTC

D: TRBD1
V: TRBV2
size: -
J: TRBJ2-7
CDR3: CASSDQGALYEQYF
DNA: TGTGCCAGCAGTGATCAGGGGGCCCTCTACGAGCAGTACTTC

D: -
V: TRBV5-1
size: -
J: TRBJ2-5
CDR3: CASSLGAGGYQETQYF
DNA: TGCGCCAGCAGCTTGGGGGCCGGCGGCTACCAAGAGACCCAGTACTTC

D: TRBD2
V: TRBV24-1
size: medium-sized
J: TRBJ2-7
CDR3: CATSDPRRESNEQYF
DNA: TGTGCCACCAGTGATCCTAGGCGGGAGTCGAACGAGCAGTACTTC

D: TRBD1
V: TRBV20-1
size: -
J: TRBJ2-1
CDR3: CSARRAQDRAYNEQFF
DNA: TGCAGTGCTAGGCGTGCCCAGGACAGGGCCTACAATGAGCAGTTCTTC

D: -
V: TRBV27
size: -
J: TRBJ1-6
CDR3: CASRMVGRGVNNSPLHF
DNA: TGTGCCAGCAGAATGGTAGGCAGGGGCGTAAATAATTCACCCCTCCACTTT

D: -
V: TRBV28
size: -
J: TRBJ1-5
CDR3: CASSFIQSAYQPQHF
DNA: TGTGCCAGCAGTTTTATACAGAGTGCCTATCAGCCCCAGCATTTT

D: -
V: TRBV7-3
size: -
J: TRBJ2-1
CDR3: CASSLDPRVPSYNEQFF
DNA: TGTGCCAGCAGCTTAGATCCTAGGGTACCCTCCTACAATGAGCAGTTCTTC

D: -
V: TRBV15
size: few
J: TRBJ1-1
CDR3: CATSRSNTEAFF
DNA: TGTGCCACCAGCAGATCGAACACTGAAGCTTTCTTT